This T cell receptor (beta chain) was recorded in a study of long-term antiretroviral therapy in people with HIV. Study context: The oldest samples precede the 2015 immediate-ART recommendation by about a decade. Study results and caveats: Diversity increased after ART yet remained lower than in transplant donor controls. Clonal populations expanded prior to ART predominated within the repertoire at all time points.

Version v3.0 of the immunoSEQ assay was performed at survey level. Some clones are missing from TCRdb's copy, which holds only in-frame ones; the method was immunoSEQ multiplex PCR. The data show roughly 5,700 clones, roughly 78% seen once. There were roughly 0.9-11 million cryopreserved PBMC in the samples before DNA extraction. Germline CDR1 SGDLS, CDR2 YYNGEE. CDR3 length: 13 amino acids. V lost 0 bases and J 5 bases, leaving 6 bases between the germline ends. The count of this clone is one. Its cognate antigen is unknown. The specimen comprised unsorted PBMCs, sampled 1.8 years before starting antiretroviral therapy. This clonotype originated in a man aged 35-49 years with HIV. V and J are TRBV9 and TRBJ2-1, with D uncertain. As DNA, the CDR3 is TGTGCCAGCAGCGTAGGGTTGGACAATGAGCAGTTCTTC. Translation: CASSVGLDNEQFF.